This is a list of T cell receptor beta chains from one sample in a study of T cell responses to AZD1222 COVID-19 vaccine. Using immunoSEQ multiplex PCR, the repertoire was profiled, and TCRdb retains in-frame clones only, with some absent. The profile shows 95,000 to 100,000 clones, approximately 84% of them singletons. The sequences come from peripheral blood, collected on day 0 of AZD1222 vaccination. The receptor set was obtained from an adult in good health. The CDR3 runs from the conserved cysteine through the conserved F or W. D genes are given only for firm matches. For some rows the clone size is stated as once, few or many, or as a class when expanded; others skip it.

length: 16
V: TRBV10-3
J: TRBJ2-2
D: TRBD1
size: -
DNA: TGTGCCATCAGTGAGTCTCCAGGGGGTAAACCCGGGGAGCTGTTTTTT
CDR3: CAISESPGGKPGELFF

length: 14
V: TRBV27
J: TRBJ2-1
D: -
size: -
DNA: TGTGCCAGCAGTAAAAACCGGGACCACAGCGAGCAGTTCTTC
CDR3: CASSKNRDHSEQFF

length: 15
V: TRBV30
J: TRBJ1-1
D: -
size: -
DNA: TGTGCCTGGAGTGGTCTCATTGACAGCGTGCTAGGGGCTTTCTTT
CDR3: CAWSGLIDSVLGAFF

length: 14
V: TRBV7-3
J: TRBJ1-1
D: -
size: -
DNA: TGTGCCAGCAAAGGGGGTTCAACGAACACTGAAGCTTTCTTT
CDR3: CASKGGSTNTEAFF

length: 16
V: TRBV27
J: TRBJ2-3
D: -
size: -
DNA: TGTGCCAGCAGTCCACCGACAGGTACCTTCACAGGTACGCAGTATTTT
CDR3: CASSPPTGTFTGTQYF

length: 15
V: TRBV28
J: TRBJ1-5
D: -
size: once
DNA: TGTGCCAGCAGCTCAGGGTCGTTGGGCAATCAGCCCCAGCATTTT
CDR3: CASSSGSLGNQPQHF

length: 14
V: TRBV30
J: TRBJ1-1
D: TRBD1
size: -
DNA: TGTGCCTGGAGTGTAACAGGGGGGAGGACTGAAGCTTTCTTT
CDR3: CAWSVTGGRTEAFF

length: 13
V: TRBV18
J: TRBJ1-2
D: TRBD1
size: -
DNA: TGTGCCAGCTCACCCCGGACAGGGGATGGCTACACCTTC
CDR3: CASSPRTGDGYTF

length: 16
V: TRBV19
J: TRBJ1-2
D: -
size: -
DNA: TGTGCCAGTAGTCCCCAATCGGCAGGGTCTAACTATGGCTACACCTTC
CDR3: CASSPQSAGSNYGYTF

length: 15
V: TRBV11-3
J: TRBJ2-1
D: TRBD1
size: -
DNA: TGTGCCAGCAGTCCCGGGACAGGTCCCTACAATGAGCAGTTCTTC
CDR3: CASSPGTGPYNEQFF

length: 12
V: TRBV27
J: TRBJ1-1
D: -
size: -
DNA: TGTGCCAGCAGTTTAGGAAACACTGAAGCTTTCTTT
CDR3: CASSLGNTEAFF

length: 16
V: TRBV6-2/TRBV6-3
J: TRBJ2-7
D: TRBD2
size: -
DNA: TGTGCCAGCAGTTACTCTCCCAGCGGGAGAGGGTACGAGCAGTACTTC
CDR3: CASSYSPSGRGYEQYF

length: 15
V: TRBV5-1
J: TRBJ2-1
D: TRBD1
size: -
DNA: TGCGCCAGCAGCTTAGCCGGGACAGCCTACAATGAGCAGTTCTTC
CDR3: CASSLAGTAYNEQFF

length: 16
V: TRBV7-6
J: TRBJ2-1
D: -
size: -
DNA: TGTGCCAGTCGGGGCCAGGCTAGCGTTTCCTACAATGAGCAGTTCTTC
CDR3: CASRGQASVSYNEQFF

length: 15
V: TRBV14
J: TRBJ2-7
D: TRBD1
size: -
DNA: TGTGCCAGCAGCCAAGAACCGGGACAGAGCTACGAGCAGTACTTC
CDR3: CASSQEPGQSYEQYF

length: 15
V: TRBV28
J: TRBJ2-6
D: -
size: -
DNA: TGTGCCAGCATTGGAGGGGGTGCTGGGGCCAACGTCCTGACTTTC
CDR3: CASIGGGAGANVLTF

length: 16
V: TRBV4-1
J: TRBJ2-7
D: -
size: -
DNA: TGCGCCAGCAGCCAGGTCGCATCGGGAAGCCACTACGAGCAGTACTTC
CDR3: CASSQVASGSHYEQYF

length: 15
V: TRBV6-5
J: TRBJ2-7
D: TRBD2
size: -
DNA: TGTGCCAGCAGTTGGACTAGCGGACCCGGCTACGAGCAGTACTTC
CDR3: CASSWTSGPGYEQYF

length: 15
V: TRBV6-5
J: TRBJ1-6
D: -
size: -
DNA: TGTGCCAGCATGTTTATGGGCTCCTATAATTCACCCCTCCACTTT
CDR3: CASMFMGSYNSPLHF

length: 17
V: TRBV15
J: TRBJ2-1
D: -
size: -
DNA: TGTGCCACCAGCAGAACCCCCGGGGCAGGGTCCTACAATGAGCAGTTCTTC
CDR3: CATSRTPGAGSYNEQFF

length: 14
V: TRBV30
J: TRBJ1-6
D: -
size: once
DNA: TGTGCCTGGAGTGTACTAGGGGATAATTCACCCCTCCACTTT
CDR3: CAWSVLGDNSPLHF

length: 13
V: TRBV6-6
J: TRBJ1-2
D: -
size: -
DNA: TGTGCCAGCAGCCCCTCGGCGGGGTCTGGCTACACCTTC
CDR3: CASSPSAGSGYTF

length: 16
V: TRBV6-5
J: TRBJ2-2
D: -
size: -
DNA: TGTGCCAGCAGTTACTCGTGGGCCCCGAACACCGGGGAGCTGTTTTTT
CDR3: CASSYSWAPNTGELFF

length: 16
V: TRBV28
J: TRBJ2-6
D: TRBD1
size: once
DNA: TGTGCCAGCAGACCGGGGGACAGGGCCGGGGCCAACGTCCTGACTTTC
CDR3: CASRPGDRAGANVLTF

length: 16
V: TRBV5-1
J: TRBJ1-1
D: TRBD1
size: -
DNA: TGCGCCAGCAGCCCAAGACAGGGGTCGAGCAACACTGAAGCTTTCTTT
CDR3: CASSPRQGSSNTEAFF

length: 15
V: TRBV2
J: TRBJ1-4
D: TRBD1
size: -
DNA: TGTGCCAGCAGGTCGGACAGGGGTTCTAATGAAAAACTGTTTTTT
CDR3: CASRSDRGSNEKLFF

length: 13
V: TRBV30
J: TRBJ1-1
D: -
size: -
DNA: TGTGCCTGGAGTGTGCAGACGAACACTGAAGCTTTCTTT
CDR3: CAWSVQTNTEAFF

length: 15
V: TRBV5-1
J: TRBJ1-1
D: -
size: -
DNA: TGCGCCAGCAGCCCGGCGGCAGCGGAGAACACTGAAGCTTTCTTT
CDR3: CASSPAAAENTEAFF

length: 16
V: TRBV19
J: TRBJ2-1
D: TRBD2
size: few
DNA: TGTGCCAGTAGGACTAGCGGGAGGACCTCCTACAATGAGCAGTTCTTC
CDR3: CASRTSGRTSYNEQFF

length: 13
V: TRBV2
J: TRBJ1-5
D: -
size: -
DNA: TGTGCCAGCAGAGGACAGCCCAATCAGCCCCAGCATTTT
CDR3: CASRGQPNQPQHF

length: 17
V: TRBV15
J: TRBJ2-1
D: TRBD1
size: -
DNA: TGTGCCACCAGCAGAGACCCGGGACAGAGCTCCTACAATGAGCAGTTCTTC
CDR3: CATSRDPGQSSYNEQFF

length: 16
V: TRBV7-2
J: TRBJ2-2
D: TRBD2
size: -
DNA: TGTGCCAGCAGCCTAGCGGGAGGTATGCACACCGGGGAGCTGTTTTTT
CDR3: CASSLAGGMHTGELFF

length: 14
V: TRBV9
J: TRBJ2-3
D: -
size: -
DNA: TGTGCCAGCAGCGTAGCTGTGAGCACAGATACGCAGTATTTT
CDR3: CASSVAVSTDTQYF

length: 12
V: TRBV6-5
J: TRBJ1-1
D: TRBD1
size: -
DNA: TGTGCCAGCAGTTCGACAGGGACTGAAGCTTTCTTT
CDR3: CASSSTGTEAFF

length: 12
V: TRBV30
J: TRBJ2-1
D: -
size: -
DNA: TGTGCCTGGAGCGAACCTGGGTATGAGCAGTTCTTC
CDR3: CAWSEPGYEQFF

length: 15
V: TRBV28
J: TRBJ1-1
D: -
size: -
DNA: TGTGCCAGCAGTTTATGGGGGGGGGATCGGACTGAAGCTTTCTTT
CDR3: CASSLWGGDRTEAFF

length: 12
V: TRBV30
J: TRBJ2-7
D: TRBD2
size: -
DNA: TGTGCCTGGAGGACTAGCGGGAGTAGTTGGTACTTC
CDR3: CAWRTSGSSWYF

length: 12
V: TRBV29-1
J: TRBJ2-1
D: TRBD1
size: -
DNA: TGCAGCGTGGCCTCGACAGGGTTTGAGCAGTTCTTC
CDR3: CSVASTGFEQFF

length: 15
V: TRBV7-9
J: TRBJ2-2
D: -
size: -
DNA: TGTGCCAGCAGCTCGAGGGTATTTGGCACCGGGGAGCTGTTTTTT
CDR3: CASSSRVFGTGELFF

length: 15
V: TRBV7-2
J: TRBJ2-1
D: TRBD1
size: -
DNA: TGTGCCAGCAGCTTTATCGGACAGGGGGGCGTTGAGCAGTTCTTC
CDR3: CASSFIGQGGVEQFF

length: 17
V: TRBV7-2
J: TRBJ1-3
D: -
size: -
DNA: TGTGCCAGCAGCCCCCCACTGGGACTGTCATCTGGAAACACCATATATTTT
CDR3: CASSPPLGLSSGNTIYF

length: 15
V: TRBV28
J: TRBJ2-6
D: -
size: -
DNA: TGTGCCAGCAGCTCTACCGGGGATGGGGCCAACGTCCTGACTTTC
CDR3: CASSSTGDGANVLTF

length: 16
V: TRBV19
J: TRBJ1-2
D: -
size: -
DNA: TGTGCCAGTAACCCTCACTCGCTGACAGGCTTAGGGGGCTACACCTTC
CDR3: CASNPHSLTGLGGYTF

length: 15
V: TRBV6-5
J: TRBJ2-7
D: TRBD1
size: -
DNA: TGTGCCAGCTGCGTTCAGGGACAGGGTTTCTACGAGCAGTACTTC
CDR3: CASCVQGQGFYEQYF

length: 13
V: TRBV7-8
J: TRBJ2-7
D: -
size: -
DNA: TGTGCCAGCAGCGAAAACAGGGAAAGGGGGCAGTACTTC
CDR3: CASSENRERGQYF

length: 12
V: TRBV3-1/TRBV3-2
J: TRBJ2-3
D: -
size: -
DNA: TGTGCCAGCAGCCAAGTATTCGATACGCAGTATTTT
CDR3: CASSQVFDTQYF